This entry lists 19 T cell receptor beta chains sequenced from one sample in a study of CD8 T cells in ankylosing spondylitis. TCRdb fed the 5' RACE reads into MiXCR, producing one record per CDR3 protein. The table records about 360,000 distinct CDR3 sequences, roughly 20% of them present only once. The sample comprised blood, either unsorted or a sorted T cell fraction (not recorded which). The source is a male donor with ankylosing spondylitis or in good health (not recorded which).

This clonotype was seen just once. This chain connects TRBV6-1 to TRBJ2-5; D uncertain. Germline V lookup: CDR1 MNHNS, CDR2 SASEGT. V was pared by 6 bases and J by 3 bases, with 11 bases between. This CDR3 region has 13 residues. The CDR3 here is CASRPQFEETQYF. DNA for the CDR3: TGTGCCAGCAGGCCCCAGTTTGAAGAGACCCAGTACTTC.

The genes are TRBV4-2 and TRBJ2-1; D call uncertain. CDR3 size: 13 residues. V lost 1 base, J lost 6 bases, and 7 bases lay in between. CDR1 is LGHNA, CDR2 YNFKEQ, per germline. CDR3 in DNA: TGTGCCAGCAGCCAAGGAGGTCCCAATGAGCAGTTCTTC. It translates to CASSQGGPNEQFF.

This clonotype was counted between two and nine times. The chain couples TRBV25-1 to TRBJ2-7; 9 bases map to TRBD1. CDR3 size: 16 residues. V was clipped by 3 bases and J by 8 bases; unmatched bases: 14. Germline V lookup: CDR1 MGHDK, CDR2 SYGVNS. CDR3 residues: CASSDYRTGDVRQQYF. The CDR3 nucleotides are TGTGCCAGCAGTGACTACCGGACAGGGGATGTACGTCAGCAGTACTTC.

The rearrangement uses TRBV5-6 and TRBJ1-6; D gene uncertain. The CDR3 spans 14 residues. In germline, CDR1 is SGHDT, CDR2 YYEEEE. V lost 2 bases to trimming and J lost 7 bases, with 10 bases between them. CDR3 in DNA: TGTGCCAGCAGCTTAAACGGGATGAATTCACCCCTCCACTTT. As protein: CASSLNGMNSPLHF.

The chain employs TRBV4-2 and TRBJ2-5, with TRBD2 as a possible D gene (6 bases). V was cut by 0 bases and J by 5 bases, with 13 bases left in between. CDR1 is LGHNA, CDR2 YNFKEQ, per germline. This CDR3 is built from 15 residues. The CDR3 DNA follows: TGTGCCAGCAGCCAAGAGGTAGCGGTGGAGGAGACCCAGTACTTC. It yields the protein CASSQEVAVEETQYF.

This clonotype was observed a handful of times. This chain joins TRBV9 and TRBJ2-1, with a possible D match to TRBD2 (7 bases). The V end lost 3 bases, the J end lost 0 bases, and 10 bases lay between the germline ends. The CDR3 loop spans 15 amino acids. Germline values: CDR1 SGDLS, CDR2 YYNGEE. The CDR3 loop reads CASSEGGVSYNEQFF. The CDR3 DNA follows: TGTGCCAGCAGCGAAGGGGGGGTCTCCTACAATGAGCAGTTCTTC. The whole variable domain, remainder taken from reference TRBV9 and TRBJ2-1, is DSGVTQTPKHLITATGQRVTLRCSPRSGDLSVYWYQQSLDQGLQFLIQYYNGEERAKGNILERFSAQQFPDLHSELNLSSLELGDSALYFCASSEGGVSYNEQFFGPGTRLTVL.

The gene calls are TRBV12-3 or TRBV12-4 and TRBJ2-7, with D possibly called TRBD1 or TRBD2 (6 bases each). Trimming removed 3 bases at V and 9 bases at J, with 12 bases between. The length of the CDR3 is 12 residues. In nucleotides, the CDR3 is TGTGCCAGCAGTTTCCCCGGGGGCGGGCAGTACTTC. Translating gives CASSFPGGGQYF.

This clonotype has more than one count but fewer than ten. V usage is TRBV28 and J usage is TRBJ2-7; 9 bases fit TRBD1. J gave up 6 bases and V 5 bases, and 20 bases lay outside the gene matches. The CDR3 totals 18 residues. CDR1 and CDR2 from the germline V gene are MDHEN and SYDVKM. CDR3 sequence (DNA): TGTGCCAGCAGTGCATACTCGGGACAGGGCTTTGGAGGAGGCGAGCAGTACTTC. It translates to CASSAYSGQGFGGGEQYF.

This clonotype was recorded a few times. The chain has TRBV30 and TRBJ2-2; D is undetermined. The germline V and J ends were trimmed by 2 bases and 1 base, with 5 bases remaining between them. Looked up from germline, CDR1 is GTSNPN and CDR2 is SVGIG (reference sequence). This CDR3 region has 13 residues. CDR3: CAWSMGNTGELFF. DNA for the CDR3: TGTGCCTGGAGTATGGGGAACACCGGGGAGCTGTTTTTT.

V and J are TRBV3-1 and TRBJ2-5; D unclear. Germline lookup yields CDR1 LGHDT and CDR2 YNNKEL (reference sequence). The CDR3 runs 16 residues. V dropped 0 bases and J dropped 5 bases, with 16 bases sitting between them. The CDR3 protein is CASSQDPRVWRETQYF. CDR3 coding DNA: TGTGCCAGCAGCCAAGATCCCCGGGTCTGGCGCGAGACCCAGTACTTC.

In its sample, this clonotype was seen a few times. The rearrangement uses TRBV18 and TRBJ2-7, with D unclear. The CDR3 loop spans 11 amino acids. Germline CDR1 reads KGHSH; CDR2 reads LQKENI. V shed 8 bases and J shed 0 bases, with 5 bases lying between them. CDR3 sequence (DNA): TGTGCCAGCCCCAGCTCCTACGAGCAGTACTTC. It encodes CASPSSYEQYF.

This clonotype was counted a few times. The chain carries TRBV7-9 and TRBJ1-1; 11 bases align to TRBD1. This CDR3 is built from 17 residues. The V and J ends lost 1 base and 4 bases, in that order; junction bases with no gene match: 8. Germline loops: CDR1 SEHNR, CDR2 FQNEAQ (reference sequence). The CDR3 DNA follows: TGTGCCAGCAGCTTAGGTGGGACAGGGGGACTGGGCACTGAAGCTTTCTTT. It translates to CASSLGGTGGLGTEAFF.

The sample holds many counts of this clonotype. The V and J genes are TRBV28 and TRBJ2-7, with 9 bases aligning to TRBD1. The ends lost 6 bases at V and 7 bases at J; junction bases unmatched: 10. There are 14 residues in the CDR3. Germline V gives CDR1 MDHEN, CDR2 SYDVKM. The DNA for the CDR3 is TGTGCCAGCAGCGAGGACAGGGGAATCGAAGAGCAGTACTTC. Encoded protein: CASSEDRGIEEQYF.

J is TRBJ2-5 and V is TRBV3-1; 9 bases line up with TRBD1. The CDR3 totals 16 residues. V lost 0 bases, J lost 2 bases, and 4 bases stayed unmatched. The germline CDR1 and CDR2 sequences are LGHDT and YNNKEL (reference sequence). The CDR3, as DNA: TGTGCCAGCAGCCAAGAGGACAGGGGAGGTCAAGAGACCCAGTACTTC. This gives the protein CASSQEDRGGQETQYF.

This chain connects TRBV11-1 to TRBJ2-6, with 9 bases identical to TRBD1. CDR1 is SGHAT, CDR2 FQDESV, per germline (reference sequence). This CDR3 contains 18 residues. Trimming took 5 bases from V and 2 from J; bases not matched to a gene: 10. CDR3 amino acids: CASSKPGQGTPGANVLTF. DNA for the CDR3: TGTGCCAGCAGCAAACCGGGACAGGGAACACCTGGGGCCAACGTCCTGACTTTC. Using reference TRBV11-1 and TRBJ2-6 for the parts outside the CDR3, the full variable domain is EAEVAQSPRYKITEKSQAVAFWCDPISGHATLYWYRQILGQGPELLVQFQDESVVDDSQLPKDRFSAERLKGVDSTLKIQPAELGDSAMYLCASSKPGQGTPGANVLTFGAGSRLTVL.

This clonotype was seen more than once but under ten times. The chain carries TRBV20-1 and TRBJ2-7; D perhaps matches TRBD1 (6 bases). Trimming cost V 5 bases and J 1 base, with 18 bases left between them. Germline V lookup: CDR1 DFQATT, CDR2 SNEGSKA (reference sequence). The CDR3 extends over 15 amino acids. DNA for the CDR3: TGCAGTGCTGACAACAACAAGGACAGTTCCTACGAGCAGTACTTC. This encodes CSADNNKDSSYEQYF.

The sample holds a few counts of this clonotype. The rearrangement links TRBV4-2 to TRBJ2-5; the D gene is possibly TRBD2 (7 bases). CDR1 and CDR2 from the germline V gene are LGHNA and YNFKEQ. The CDR3 totals 16 residues. V was shortened by 1 base and J by 1 base, with 13 bases between the two germline ends. CDR3 DNA: TGTGCCAGCAGCCAAGGTGGGGGGGGGCCCCAAGAGACCCAGTACTTC. It encodes CASSQGGGGPQETQYF.

In this sample, this clonotype turned up a few times. This chain connects TRBV5-1 to TRBJ2-3, with 7 bases identical to TRBD2. CDR1 is SGHRS, CDR2 YFSETQ, per germline. The V segment lost 4 bases and the J segment 0 bases; nucleotides outside the gene matches: 5. The CDR3 extends over 15 amino acids. CDR3 bases: TGCGCCAGCAGCCCGCGGGAGATTAGCACAGATACGCAGTATTTT. It specifies CASSPREISTDTQYF.

CDR3 in DNA: TGTGCCAGCAGTTACGCAGTGAACACTGAAGCTTTCTTT. As protein: CASSYAVNTEAFF. V usage is TRBV6-5 and J usage is TRBJ1-1; D gene unclear. The CDR3 spans 13 residues. CDR1 and CDR2 from the germline V gene are MNHEY and SVGAGI. V shed 2 bases and J shed 0 bases, with 4 bases lying between them.